One and the same sample provided the 14 T cell receptor beta chains below, sequenced in a study of blood T cell repertoires in COVID-19. The table came from immunoSEQ multiplex PCR; TCRdb's copy has only in-frame clones and leaves some out. The sample contains approximately 300,000 clones, approximately 90% of which appear only once. Sequenced sample: PBMCs or T cells enriched from blood (not recorded which). The receptors come from a woman aged 25 to 39 who had been exposed to COVID-19.

This clone was seen once. The V gene is TRBV7-9, the J gene TRBJ1-2, with D maybe TRBD1 (5 bases). Germline V gene lookup returns CDR1 SEHNR and CDR2 FQNEAQ (reference sequence). Trimming removed 1 base from V and 8 bases from J, with 17 bases in between. The CDR3 is 15 amino acids. CDR3 amino acids: CASSLVPTEGQGYTF. For the CDR3, the DNA is TGTGCCAGCAGCTTAGTCCCGACAGAAGGCCAGGGCTACACCTTC.

The chain uses TRBV21-1 and TRBJ1-2; TRBD1, the table's D call, was not compared with the DNA. TRBV21-1 counts as a pseudogene. The CDR3 runs to 14 residues. CDR3 loop: CASTDRGGGYGYTF. Here the CDR3 DNA reads TGTGCCAGCACCGACAGGGGAGGGGGCTATGGCTACACCTTC.

The chain has TRBV6-4 and TRBJ1-6, with D uncertain. CDR1 and CDR2 (germline): MRHNA, SNTAGT. The CDR3 has 16 amino acids. V lost 6 bases, J lost 2 bases, and 14 bases lay in between. In DNA form, the CDR3 reads TGTGCCAGCAGCTCCCTCGCGGGCGCCTATAATTCACCCCTCCACTTT. This sequence encodes CASSSLAGAYNSPLHF.

This clone was seen a handful of times. This rearrangement joins TRBV7-2 to TRBJ1-5; D ambiguous. CDR1 and CDR2 (germline): SGHTA, FQGNSA. This CDR3 contains 15 residues. The V end was cut by 1 base, the J end by 2 bases, with 9 bases between. The CDR3 DNA sequence: TGTGCCAGCAGCTTAGGAGGGATTGGCAATCAGCCCCAGCATTTT. Translating it yields CASSLGGIGNQPQHF.

J is TRBJ2-3 and V is TRBV7-2; the match to TRBD2 covers 9 bases. Unmatched junction bases numbered 5, after V lost 5 bases and J lost 2 bases. CDR1 is SGHTA, CDR2 FQGNSA, per germline. The length of the CDR3 is 15 residues. The CDR3 loop is CASSQLAGATDTQYF. CDR3 sequence (DNA): TGTGCCAGCAGCCAGTTAGCGGGGGCCACAGATACGCAGTATTTT.

The chain uses TRBV6-2 or TRBV6-3 and TRBJ2-3; TRBD2 aligns across 7 bases. The CDR3 has 15 residues. V shed 5 bases and J 7 bases; nucleotides not matched to a gene: 12. Per the germline V gene, CDR1 is MNHEY and CDR2 is SVGEGT. CDR3 sequence (DNA): TGTGCCAGCAGTCAACCGGGGGGACGGATCTATACGCAGTATTTT. Protein product: CASSQPGGRIYTQYF.

This chain links TRBV18 with TRBJ1-5, with TRBD1 as a possible D gene (5 bases). The germline CDR1 and CDR2 sequences are KGHSH and LQKENI. V was trimmed by 3 bases and J by 7 bases, leaving 10 bases between them. The CDR3 covers 13 residues. In DNA form, the CDR3 reads TGTGCCAGCTCACCCAGGGAAGGACAGCCCCAGCATTTT. Amino acids: CASSPREGQPQHF.

The rearrangement uses TRBV25-1 and TRBJ1-1; possible D gene TRBD1, 6 bases. Germline CDR1 and CDR2: MGHDK and SYGVNS. The V end was cut by 1 base, the J end by 5 bases, with 14 bases between. The CDR3 has 15 amino acids. The CDR3 reads CASSESTGRGTEAFF. CDR3 sequence (DNA): TGTGCCAGCAGTGAATCTACAGGGAGGGGAACTGAAGCTTTCTTT.

Here the CDR3 reads CAWSGVAGGTGELFF. The CDR3 DNA reads TGTGCCTGGTCGGGGGTAGCGGGGGGTACCGGGGAGCTGTTTTTT. The J gene is TRBJ2-2, the V gene TRBV30; 10 nucleotides agree with TRBD2. The germline V gene encodes CDR1 GTSNPN and CDR2 SVGIG (reference sequence). The V segment lost 5 bases and the J segment 5 bases; nucleotides outside the gene matches: 8. The CDR3 runs 15 residues.

The CDR3 region has the DNA TGTGCCAGCAGTATCGACGAACCTAGATCCTACGAGCAGTACTTC. Encoded protein: CASSIDEPRSYEQYF. The V and J genes are TRBV6-5 and TRBJ2-7; D is undetermined. V lost 5 bases, J lost 1 base, and 15 bases lay in between. Germline V gives CDR1 MNHEY, CDR2 SVGAGI. The CDR3 spans 15 residues.

The chain recombines TRBV10-3 with TRBJ1-1; 9 bases are shared with TRBD1. Looked up from germline, CDR1 is ENHRY and CDR2 is SYGVKD. The length of the CDR3 is 13 residues. Trimming cost V 6 bases and J 7 bases; bases outside gene matches: 6. CDR3 sequence (DNA): TGTGCCATCAGAACCGGGACAGGGAGTGAAGCTTTCTTT. This gives the protein CAIRTGTGSEAFF.

The CDR3 DNA is TGCAGCGTGACTCGGACAGGGCTGGGCTACACCTTC. Amino acid sequence: CSVTRTGLGYTF. This chain connects TRBV29-1 to TRBJ1-2, with 8 bases identical to TRBD1. J gave up 8 bases and V 6 bases, and 8 bases lay outside the gene matches. This CDR3 has 12 amino acids. The V gene's germline CDR1 is SQVTM and CDR2 ANQGSEA.

The chain couples TRBV12-3 or TRBV12-4 to TRBJ1-4, with D unresolved. This CDR3 is built from 12 residues. The V end was cut by 6 bases, the J end by 7 bases, with 9 bases between. The CDR3 loop is CASSRGSEKLFF. CDR3 in DNA: TGTGCCAGCAGCAGAGGAAGTGAAAAACTGTTTTTT.

CDR3 residues: CASTTGTGGYNEQFF. The CDR3 region has the DNA TGTGCCAGCACCACCGGGACAGGGGGCTACAATGAGCAGTTCTTC. V and J are TRBV5-4 and TRBJ2-1; 11 positions agree with TRBD1. This CDR3 region has 15 residues. J gave up 3 bases and V 6 bases, and 5 bases lay outside the gene matches. CDR1 is SGHNT, CDR2 YYREEE, per germline (reference sequence). The full variable domain, rest sourced from reference TRBV5-4 and TRBJ2-1, is ETGVTQSPTHLIKTRGQQVTLRCSSQSGHNTVSWYQQALGQGPQFIFQYYREEENGRGNFPPRFSGLQFPNYSSELNVNALELDDSALYLCASTTGTGGYNEQFFGPGTRLTVL.